These 6 T cell receptor beta chains originate from one sample sequenced in a study of early stage breast cancer tumors. This table comes from immunoSEQ multiplex PCR, and its TCRdb copy is limited to in-frame clones, with some not included. Of some 10,000 clones listed, around 72% are singletons. Sequenced material: breast tumor tissue. Receptors were obtained from a person aged 40 to 49 with breast cancer.

This clone was counted between two and nine times. V and J are TRBV7-3 and TRBJ2-1; D gene uncertain. The CDR3 consists of 13 residues. Germline V gene lookup returns CDR1 SGHTA and CDR2 FQGTGA. The germline V and J ends were trimmed by 5 bases and 2 bases, with 7 bases remaining between them. CDR3 coding DNA: TGTGCCAGCAGCCTCCCCCCCTACAATGAGCAGTTCTTC. This sequence encodes CASSLPPYNEQFF.

The chain employs TRBV5-4 and TRBJ2-7, with TRBD2 as a possible D gene (5 bases). Trimming cost V 5 bases and J 6 bases, with 15 bases left between them. There are 13 residues in the CDR3. Germline CDR1 SGHNT, CDR2 YYREEE (reference sequence). CDR3 DNA: TGTGCCAGCAGTCAACGGGGTTCAGCCGAGCAGTACTTC. Residues: CASSQRGSAEQYF.

This chain uses TRBV4-1 with TRBJ2-5, with 11 positions matching TRBD1. Germline V CDR1 and CDR2: MGHRA, YSYEKL. This CDR3 has 16 amino acids. The V gene end was trimmed by 4 bases and the J gene end by 5 bases; junction bases not matched to a gene: 9. DNA of the CDR3: TGCGCCAGCAGCCTCGGACAGGGGGCTTTTAAGGAGACCCAGTACTTC. Residues: CASSLGQGAFKETQYF.

The J gene is TRBJ2-1, the V gene TRBV4-2; D is undetermined. The germline V gene has CDR1 LGHNA and CDR2 YNFKEQ. Trimming stripped 0 bases from V and 9 bases from J, with 9 bases between. CDR3 length: 13 residues. As DNA, the CDR3 is TGTGCCAGCAGCCAAGATGTAGCTGGTGAGCAGTTCTTC. It yields the protein CASSQDVAGEQFF.

The CDR3: CASSTGSLGETQYF. In DNA form, the CDR3 reads TGTGCCAGTAGTACCGGATCCCTGGGGGAGACCCAGTACTTC. The chain links TRBV19 to TRBJ2-5; D not resolved. V lost 4 bases, J lost 5 bases, and 14 bases lay in between. The germline CDR1 and CDR2 sequences are LNHDA and SQIVND (reference sequence). The CDR3 loop spans 14 amino acids.

The chain couples TRBV27 to TRBJ2-1, with 10 bases that match TRBD2. The CDR3 is 14 residues long. The germline V gene encodes CDR1 MNHEY and CDR2 SMNVEV (reference sequence). Unmatched junction bases numbered 7, after V lost 5 bases and J lost 9 bases. This chain's CDR3 is CASSPLQREGEQFF. Written as DNA, the CDR3 is TGTGCCAGCAGTCCACTCCAGCGGGAGGGTGAGCAGTTCTTC.